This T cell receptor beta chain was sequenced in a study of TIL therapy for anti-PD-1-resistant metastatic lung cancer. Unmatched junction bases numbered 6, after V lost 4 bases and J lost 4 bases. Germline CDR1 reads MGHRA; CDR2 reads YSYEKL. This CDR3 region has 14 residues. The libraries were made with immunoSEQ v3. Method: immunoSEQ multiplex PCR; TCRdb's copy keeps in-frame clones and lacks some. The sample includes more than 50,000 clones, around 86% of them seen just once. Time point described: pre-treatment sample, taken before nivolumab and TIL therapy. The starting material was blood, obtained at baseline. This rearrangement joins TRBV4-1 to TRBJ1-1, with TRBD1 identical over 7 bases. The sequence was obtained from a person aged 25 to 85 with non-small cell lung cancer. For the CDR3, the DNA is TGCGCCAGCAGCCTCAAGACAGGGCTCACTGAAGCTTTCTTT. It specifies CASSLKTGLTEAFF.